This T cell receptor beta chain was identified in a study of T-cell reconstitution after alpha-beta-depleted transplantation in children. Study-wide points: By about two months after transplant, alpha-beta T cells reportedly arose from several hundred graft clones that had expanded. Newly generated T cells supplied most T-cell counts and diversity one year post-transplant. Some patients' high day-60 TCRbeta diversity was traced to surviving recipient T cells and thymic progenitors.

Trimming removed 3 bases at V and 8 bases at J, with 14 bases between. CDR3 size: 14 residues. This clonotype was counted ten times or more. Its antigen is unknown. Preparation of the TCRbeta library involved a method that used unique molecular identifiers. TCRdb ran MiXCR on the PCR reads and lists one entry per CDR3 protein. The sample has about 300,000 distinct CDR3 sequences; about 9.4% are singletons. The receptor was isolated from a boy under two years old with acute myeloid leukemia, due to receive a stem cell transplant. The sequencing here drew on PBMCs, taken before TCRalphabeta/CD19-depleted stem cell transplant. V and J are TRBV12-3 or TRBV12-4 and TRBJ2-1, with D possibly being TRBD2 (6 bases). The CDR3 loop reads CASSFGSVGHEQFF. The CDR3 DNA follows: TGTGCCAGCAGTTTCGGGAGCGTCGGGCATGAGCAGTTCTTC.